This passage covers 26 T cell receptor beta chains from one sample sequenced in a study of T cell repertoires in cytomegalovirus infection. TCRdb recomputed calls from the reads with MiXCR, one row per CDR3 protein. Here the sample spans about 340,000 distinct CDR3 sequences, about 27% being singletons. The antigens of these receptors remain unknown. The starting material was cultured PBMCs, obtained from culture after CMV antigen stimulation. The receptors here all came from a human donor in good health (CMV status not recorded). Some clones in this sample may be carry-over from other donors' samples.

This clonotype was counted between two and nine times. This chain connects TRBV7-8 to TRBJ1-1; D is unclear. Germline CDR1 and CDR2: SGHVS and FQNEAQ. The CDR3 contains 14 residues. Trimming shortened V by 5 bases and J by 2 bases, and 12 bases separated the two germline ends. The chain's CDR3 is CASSPPQVNTEAFF. The CDR3 DNA reads TGTGCCAGCAGCCCTCCCCAGGTCAACACTGAAGCTTTCTTT.

The gene calls are TRBV7-3 and TRBJ2-7, with D perhaps matching TRBD2 (6 bases). Germline values: CDR1 SGHTA, CDR2 FQGTGA. Deletions cut 1 base from V and 3 bases from J, with 10 bases between. This CDR3 is built from 14 residues. The CDR3 bases are TGTGCCAGCAGCTTAAGCGGGGTAGACTACGAGCAGTACTTC. Translation: CASSLSGVDYEQYF.

This clonotype was detected only a few times. The chain recombines TRBV7-8 with TRBJ1-3; the match to TRBD1 covers 7 bases. CDR1 is SGHVS and CDR2 is FQNEAQ in the germline V gene. The CDR3 is 15 amino acids. V shed 3 bases, J shed 1 base, and the junction held 3 bases outside the gene matches. Written as DNA, the CDR3 is TGTGCCAGCAGCTTTCAGGGGGTTTCTGGAAACACCATATATTTT. This gives the protein CASSFQGVSGNTIYF.

At least ten counts were recorded for this clonotype. This chain joins TRBV11-2 and TRBJ1-2, with 7 bases fitting TRBD1. The CDR3 runs 15 residues. Trimming at V came to 1 base and at J to 6 bases, leaving 8 bases not matched to a gene. Per germline, CDR1 SGHAT and CDR2 FQNNGV. The CDR3 sequence: CASSLGRQGMHGYTF. The DNA of the CDR3 is TGTGCCAGCAGCTTAGGTCGACAGGGTATGCATGGCTACACCTTC.

The chain uses TRBV7-2 and TRBJ2-7; a possible D gene is TRBD1 (6 bases). CDR1 is SGHTA and CDR2 is FQGNSA in the germline V gene. V gave up 8 bases and J gave up 7 bases, with 15 bases separating them. The CDR3 loop spans 12 amino acids. The DNA for the CDR3 is TGTGCCAGCGGGGACACGGGCACAGAGCAGTACTTC. Translated, it gives CASGDTGTEQYF.

The chain carries TRBV6-1 and TRBJ1-1, with 7 bases aligning to TRBD1. The CDR3 has 14 amino acids. Germline V gene data show CDR1 as MNHNS and CDR2 as SASEGT. V lost 11 bases and J lost 0; bases outside the gene matches: 9. This CDR3 is CASVKDRMNTEAFF. CDR3 DNA sequence: TGTGCCTCTGTGAAGGACAGGATGAACACTGAAGCTTTCTTT.

The V call is TRBV7-8, the J call TRBJ2-5; D is perhaps TRBD1 (5 bases). The V and J ends lost 4 bases and 0 bases respectively, with 9 bases between them. Germline loops: CDR1 SGHVS, CDR2 FQNEAQ. CDR3 length: 14 residues. The CDR3 region is CASSYQGYQETQYF. CDR3 coding DNA: TGTGCCAGCAGCTATCAGGGTTACCAAGAGACCCAGTACTTC.

This clonotype was seen at least ten times. CDR3: CASSLPGFYGYTF. CDR3 bases: TGTGCCAGCAGTTTACCTGGGTTCTATGGCTACACCTTC. This chain connects TRBV28 to TRBJ1-2; D not certain. This CDR3 has 13 amino acids. Trimming took off 2 bases at V and 4 bases at J, with 8 bases between the two ends. Germline CDR1 reads MDHEN; CDR2 reads SYDVKM.

This clonotype showed up many times. V usage is TRBV6-2 or TRBV6-3 and J usage is TRBJ2-7, with a tentative D call TRBD1 (5 bases). The V gene lost 2 bases and the J gene lost 4 bases, with 21 bases spanning the gap. This CDR3 region has 17 residues. Germline V gene lookup returns CDR1 MNHEY and CDR2 SVGEGT. The CDR3 DNA reads as TGTGCCAGCAGTTACCGACAGTTAGTGATTAAGGAGTACGAGCAGTACTTC. The encoded protein is CASSYRQLVIKEYEQYF.

This chain joins TRBV12-3 or TRBV12-4 and TRBJ1-6, with D possibly matching TRBD1 (6 bases). V lost 3 bases, J lost 9 bases, and 15 bases lay in between. CDR3 length: 15 residues. This chain's CDR3 is CASSFSRGGSSPLHF. The CDR3 region has the DNA TGTGCCAGCAGTTTCTCCCGGGGGGGCAGTTCACCCCTCCACTTT.

V and J are TRBV27 and TRBJ2-7; no clear D gene. Per germline, CDR1 MNHEY and CDR2 SMNVEV (reference sequence). V was trimmed by 0 bases and J by 3 bases, leaving 9 bases between them. The CDR3 is 14 amino acids. CDR3 region: CASSLSRTSYEQYF. The CDR3, as DNA: TGTGCCAGCAGTTTATCGAGGACCAGCTACGAGCAGTACTTC.

This chain connects TRBV19 to TRBJ2-3; D is tentatively TRBD1 or TRBD2 (5 bases each). The CDR3 has 17 residues. Germline CDR1 and CDR2: LNHDA and SQIVND (reference sequence). V dropped 0 bases and J dropped 3 bases, with 16 bases sitting between them. CDR3 amino acids: CASSIDGTRSATDTQYF. DNA for the CDR3: TGTGCCAGTAGTATAGATGGGACGCGATCCGCGACAGATACGCAGTATTTT.

The rearrangement uses TRBV7-9 and TRBJ1-3; D gene ambiguous. The CDR3 totals 15 residues. With 4 bases removed from V and 0 bases from J, the gap between germline ends came to 10 bases. The V gene's germline CDR1 is SEHNR and CDR2 FQNEAQ (reference sequence). CDR3 nucleotide sequence: TGTGCCAGCAGCTCCCACGGATCCTCTGGAAACACCATATATTTT. As protein: CASSSHGSSGNTIYF.

The sample holds a few counts of this clonotype. J is TRBJ2-1 and V is TRBV5-1; D is unresolved. The V end lost 2 bases, the J end lost 0 bases, and 12 bases lay between the germline ends. This CDR3 has 16 residues. Germline CDR1 is SGHRS and CDR2 is YFSETQ. CDR3 region: CASSLFAQSSYNEQFF. The CDR3 DNA follows: TGCGCCAGCAGCTTATTTGCCCAGAGCTCCTACAATGAGCAGTTCTTC.

The chain has TRBV7-3 and TRBJ2-5, with 14 bases that match TRBD2. The V gene end was trimmed by 5 bases and the J gene end by 2 bases; junction bases not matched to a gene: 7. CDR1 is SGHTA, CDR2 FQGTGA, per germline. The CDR3 has 17 amino acids. The CDR3 here is CASSPGLAGGDQETQYF. Written as DNA, the CDR3 is TGTGCCAGCAGCCCAGGACTAGCGGGAGGTGATCAAGAGACCCAGTACTTC.

A note on this clonotype: A read error may account for a junction end that differs from germline. The chain carries TRBV11-3 and TRBJ1-5; unclear D gene. The CDR3 covers 14 residues. Per the germline V gene, CDR1 is SGHNT and CDR2 is YENEEA. The CDR3: CASILINSNQPQHF. Here the CDR3 DNA reads TGTGCCAGCATCTTAATAAATAGCAATCAGCCCCAGCATTTT.

A few counts support this clonotype. The chain is built from TRBV12-3 or TRBV12-4 and TRBJ2-1; perhaps TRBD2 as D (6 bases). There are 14 residues in the CDR3. V lost 7 bases and J lost 1, with 11 bases in between. The DNA of the CDR3 is TGTGCCAGCACCGGGACTTTTTCCTACAATGAGCAGTTCTTC. This gives the protein CASTGTFSYNEQFF.

The V and J genes are TRBV6-6 and TRBJ2-1; no definite D call. Germline CDR1 reads MNHNY; CDR2 reads SVGAGI (reference sequence). V was clipped by 6 bases and J by 2 bases, with 14 bases between them. The CDR3 extends over 15 amino acids. The CDR3 DNA sequence: TGTGCCAGCAGCATCCGAGCGTACGCCTACAATGAGCAGTTCTTC. This gives the protein CASSIRAYAYNEQFF.

This chain's CDR3 is CASSSSGTVGTIYF. Here the CDR3 DNA reads TGTGCCAGCAGCTCCTCCGGGACAGTTGGGACCATATATTTT. The V and J genes are TRBV7-6 and TRBJ1-3, with TRBD1 identical over 7 bases. This CDR3 region has 14 residues. J gave up 10 bases and V 4 bases, and 10 bases lay outside the gene matches. CDR1 and CDR2 (germline): SGHVS, FNYEAQ.

This clonotype was observed at least ten times. The gene calls are TRBV20-1 and TRBJ1-5; D is unresolved. CDR1 DFQATT and CDR2 SNEGSKA come from the germline V gene (reference sequence). Trimming removed 1 base at V and 2 bases at J, with 3 bases between. The CDR3 spans 12 residues. CDR3 in amino acids: CSARVRNQPQHF. For the CDR3, the DNA is TGCAGTGCTAGAGTTCGCAATCAGCCCCAGCATTTT.

This clonotype came up a few times. The rearrangement links TRBV19 to TRBJ1-5, with D possibly matching TRBD1 (5 bases). The CDR3 has 15 amino acids. Between the trimmed V and J ends, which lost 3 bases and 2 bases, there was a span of 11 bases. From germline, CDR1 is LNHDA and CDR2 SQIVND (reference sequence). The CDR3 loop is CASSMIQGGNQPQHF. In DNA, the CDR3 is TGTGCCAGTAGTATGATCCAGGGCGGCAATCAGCCCCAGCATTTT.

V and J are TRBV20-1 and TRBJ1-1, with D unclear. CDR1 is DFQATT and CDR2 is SNEGSKA in the germline V gene (reference sequence). Trimming removed 5 bases from V and 1 base from J, with 5 bases in between. CDR3 length equals 11 residues. As DNA, the CDR3 is TGCAGTGCTTCAAGGAACACTGAAGCTTTCTTT. Translation gives CSASRNTEAFF.

This clonotype was found a few times. V gene TRBV7-8 combines with J gene TRBJ2-7, with D perhaps matching TRBD2 (5 bases). The CDR3 has 12 residues. Germline CDR1 is SGHVS and CDR2 is FQNEAQ. Trimming took off 5 bases at V and 7 bases at J, with 12 bases between the two ends. The DNA for the CDR3 is TGTGCCAGCAGCACGGGGTACGTGGAGCAGTACTTC. Translation gives CASSTGYVEQYF.

The V call is TRBV6-1, the J call TRBJ1-1, with D unclear. Germline loops: CDR1 MNHNS, CDR2 SASEGT. Trimming left V 8 bases short and J 3 bases short, with 7 bases between. CDR3 length: 11 amino acids. CDR3 amino acids: CASQLYTEAFF. The CDR3, as DNA: TGTGCCAGCCAGTTGTACACTGAAGCTTTCTTT.

J is TRBJ2-1 and V is TRBV27; 10 nucleotides agree with TRBD2. The length of the CDR3 is 17 residues. From germline, CDR1 is MNHEY and CDR2 SMNVEV (reference sequence). V dropped 5 bases and J dropped 4; count of bases not matched to a gene: 11. CDR3 amino acids: CASSPTPRTSGYNEQFF. The DNA for the CDR3 is TGTGCCAGCAGTCCCACCCCCAGGACTAGCGGTTACAATGAGCAGTTCTTC.

The chain links TRBV6-5 to TRBJ1-6, with D maybe TRBD1 (5 bases). Germline values: CDR1 MNHEY, CDR2 SVGAGI. Between the trimmed V and J ends, which lost 6 bases and 0 bases, there was a span of 21 bases. This CDR3 contains 19 residues. The CDR3: CASSRRGTYSSSYNSPLHF. DNA of the CDR3: TGTGCCAGCAGCCGCCGGGGGACGTATTCCAGCTCCTATAATTCACCCCTCCACTTT.